This TCR beta chain was recovered during a study of T cell repertoires in cytomegalovirus infection. Study results and limitations: The ex vivo response was dominated by HLA-C-restricted CMV-specific TCR beta clonotypes.

Remarks on this clonotype: The antigen is undetermined.

Deletions cut 2 bases from V and 7 bases from J, with 11 bases between. CDR3 length equals 13 residues. Germline loops: CDR1 SGHTA, CDR2 FQGNSA. TCRdb called the reads again in MiXCR, with one record for every CDR3 protein. The table records some 480,000 distinct CDR3 sequences, 30% to 40% of them present only once. This clonotype was sampled from a human donor in good health (CMV status not recorded). Some clones in this sample may be carry-over from other donors' samples. Source: cultured PBMCs, taken from culture after CMV antigen stimulation. The chain joins TRBV7-2 to TRBJ1-1; D not resolved. CDR3 in amino acids: CASSLSPGGEAFF. CDR3 nucleotides: TGTGCCAGCAGCTTATCCCCCGGTGGTGAAGCTTTCTTT.